The clone carrying this TCR beta chain was seen more than once but under ten times. Its antigen is not known. This record comes from a study of spatial heterogeneity in lung cancer. TCRdb reprocessed the 5' RACE reads with MiXCR, giving one entry per CDR3 protein. The sample has 35,000 to 55,000 distinct CDR3 sequences, roughly 13% seen once; the top ten hold about 57%. Trimming removed 2 bases from V and 4 bases from J, with 8 bases in between. CDR3 length: 13 residues. The germline CDR1 and CDR2 sequences are SGHTA and FQGNSA. Time point described: sample taken at primary tumor resection. Material for sequencing was whole RNA from tumor, nontumor lung or frozen PBMC, left unsorted. Around 68 TRACERx patients with early, untreated non-small cell lung cancer donated samples. Findings and caveats of the study: TCRs found ubiquitously expanded in tumor appeared in blood more at resection than at follow-up.

The sequencing here drew on PBMCs, taken at surgery. This TCR derives from a male donor with early-stage non-small cell lung cancer. The chain has TRBV7-2 and TRBJ1-1, with unresolved D. The DNA of the CDR3 is TGTGCCAGCAGCTTAAGGCGGGCCACTGAAGCTTTCTTT. It translates to CASSLRRATEAFF.